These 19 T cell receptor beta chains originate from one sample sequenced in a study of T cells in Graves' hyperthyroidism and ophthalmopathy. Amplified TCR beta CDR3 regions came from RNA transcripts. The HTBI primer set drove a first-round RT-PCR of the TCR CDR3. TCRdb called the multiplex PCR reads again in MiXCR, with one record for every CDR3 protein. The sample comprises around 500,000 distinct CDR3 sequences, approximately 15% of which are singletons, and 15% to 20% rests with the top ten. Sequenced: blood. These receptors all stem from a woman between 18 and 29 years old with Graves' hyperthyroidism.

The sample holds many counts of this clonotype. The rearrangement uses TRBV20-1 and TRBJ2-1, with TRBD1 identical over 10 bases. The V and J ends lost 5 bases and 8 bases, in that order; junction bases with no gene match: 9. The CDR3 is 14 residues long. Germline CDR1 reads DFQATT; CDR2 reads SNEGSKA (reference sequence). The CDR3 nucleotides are TGCAGTGCTCCCGGGACAGGGGATTTGTATGAGCAGTTCTTC. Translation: CSAPGTGDLYEQFF.

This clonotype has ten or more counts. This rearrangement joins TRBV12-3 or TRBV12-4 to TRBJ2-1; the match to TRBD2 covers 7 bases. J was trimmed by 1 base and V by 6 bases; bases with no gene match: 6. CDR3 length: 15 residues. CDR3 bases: TGTGCCAGCAGCGTTACAGCGGGATCCTACAATGAGCAGTTCTTC. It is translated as CASSVTAGSYNEQFF.

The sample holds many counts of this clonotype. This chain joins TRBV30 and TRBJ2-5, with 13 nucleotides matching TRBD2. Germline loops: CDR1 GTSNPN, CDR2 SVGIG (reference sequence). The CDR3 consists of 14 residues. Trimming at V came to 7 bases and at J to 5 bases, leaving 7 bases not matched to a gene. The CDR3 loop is CAYQGLAGTETQYF. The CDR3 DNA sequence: TGTGCCTACCAGGGACTAGCGGGAACGGAGACCCAGTACTTC.

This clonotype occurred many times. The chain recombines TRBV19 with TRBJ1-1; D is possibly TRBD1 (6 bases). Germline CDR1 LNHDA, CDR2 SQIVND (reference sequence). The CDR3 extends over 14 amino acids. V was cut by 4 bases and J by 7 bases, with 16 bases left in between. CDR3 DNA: TGTGCCAGTAGTACACCGGGGGCAAATGGTGAAGCTTTCTTT. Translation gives CASSTPGANGEAFF.

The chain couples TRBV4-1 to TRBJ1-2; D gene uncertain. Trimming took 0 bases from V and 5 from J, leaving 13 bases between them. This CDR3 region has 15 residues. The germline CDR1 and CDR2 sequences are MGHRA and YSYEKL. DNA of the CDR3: TGCGCCAGCAGCCAAGATGTTTTAGGGCGATATGGCTACACCTTC. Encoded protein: CASSQDVLGRYGYTF.

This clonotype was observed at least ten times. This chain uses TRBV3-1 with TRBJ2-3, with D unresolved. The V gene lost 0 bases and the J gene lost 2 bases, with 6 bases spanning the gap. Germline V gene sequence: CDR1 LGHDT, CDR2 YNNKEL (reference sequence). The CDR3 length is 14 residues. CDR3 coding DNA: TGTGCCAGCAGCCAAGAAAGAGCCACAGATACGCAGTATTTT. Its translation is CASSQERATDTQYF.

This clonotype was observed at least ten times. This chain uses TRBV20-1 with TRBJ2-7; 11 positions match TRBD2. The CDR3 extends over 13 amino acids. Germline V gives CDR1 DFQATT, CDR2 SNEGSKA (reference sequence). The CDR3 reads CSAGLAGSYEQYF. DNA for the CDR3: TGCAGCGCCGGACTAGCGGGTTCCTACGAGCAGTACTTC.

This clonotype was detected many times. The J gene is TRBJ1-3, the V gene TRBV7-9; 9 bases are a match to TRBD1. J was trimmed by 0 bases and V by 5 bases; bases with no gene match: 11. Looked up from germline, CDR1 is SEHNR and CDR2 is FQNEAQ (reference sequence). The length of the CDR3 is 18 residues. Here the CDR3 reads CASSHLPGTGPSGNTIYF. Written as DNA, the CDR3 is TGTGCCAGCAGCCACCTCCCCGGGACAGGGCCCTCTGGAAACACCATATATTTT.

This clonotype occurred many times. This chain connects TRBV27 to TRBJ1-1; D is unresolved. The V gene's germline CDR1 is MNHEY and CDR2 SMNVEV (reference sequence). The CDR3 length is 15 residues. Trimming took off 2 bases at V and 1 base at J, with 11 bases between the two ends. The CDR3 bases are TGTGCCAGCAGTTTAGCTCGGGGAGGGAACACTGAAGCTTTCTTT. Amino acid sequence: CASSLARGGNTEAFF.

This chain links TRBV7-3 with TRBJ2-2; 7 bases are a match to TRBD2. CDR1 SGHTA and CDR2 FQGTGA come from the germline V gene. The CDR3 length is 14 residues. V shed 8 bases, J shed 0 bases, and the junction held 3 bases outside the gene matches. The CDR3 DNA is TGTGCCAGCCGGGGGGATGCGAACACCGGGGAGCTGTTTTTT. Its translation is CASRGDANTGELFF.

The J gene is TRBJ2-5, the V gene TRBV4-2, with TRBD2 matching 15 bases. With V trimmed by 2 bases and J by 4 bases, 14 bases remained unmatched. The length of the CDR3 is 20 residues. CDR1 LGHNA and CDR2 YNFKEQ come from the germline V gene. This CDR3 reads CASSQSHPQPGLAGGETQYF. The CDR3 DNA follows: TGTGCCAGCAGCCAAAGCCACCCTCAACCGGGACTAGCGGGAGGAGAGACCCAGTACTTC.

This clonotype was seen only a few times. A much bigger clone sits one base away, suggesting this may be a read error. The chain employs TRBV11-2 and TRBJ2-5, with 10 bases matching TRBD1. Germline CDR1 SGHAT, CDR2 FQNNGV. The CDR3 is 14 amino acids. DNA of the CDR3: TGTGCCAGCAGCATGACAGGGGGCTGGGAGACCCAGTGCTTC. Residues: CASSMTGGWETQCF.

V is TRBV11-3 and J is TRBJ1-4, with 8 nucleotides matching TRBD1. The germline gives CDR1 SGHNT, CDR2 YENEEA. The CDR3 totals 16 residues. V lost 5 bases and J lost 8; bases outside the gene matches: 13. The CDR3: CASSQRTTGAREKLFF. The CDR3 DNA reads TGTGCCAGCAGCCAGCGTACGACAGGGGCGAGGGAAAAACTGTTTTTT.

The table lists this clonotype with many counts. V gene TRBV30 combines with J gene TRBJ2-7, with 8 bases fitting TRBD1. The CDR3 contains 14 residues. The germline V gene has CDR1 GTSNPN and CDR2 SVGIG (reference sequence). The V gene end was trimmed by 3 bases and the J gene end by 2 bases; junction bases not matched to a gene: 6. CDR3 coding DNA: TGTGCCTGGAGAGCGACAGGGGCGACCTACGAGCAGTACTTC. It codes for CAWRATGATYEQYF.

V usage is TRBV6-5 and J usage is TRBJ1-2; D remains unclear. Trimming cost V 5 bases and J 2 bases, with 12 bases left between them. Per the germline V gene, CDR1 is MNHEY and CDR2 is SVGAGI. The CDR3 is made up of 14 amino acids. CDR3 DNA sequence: TGTGCCAGCAGTCTACGAGTGGGGAACTATGGCTACACCTTC. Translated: CASSLRVGNYGYTF.

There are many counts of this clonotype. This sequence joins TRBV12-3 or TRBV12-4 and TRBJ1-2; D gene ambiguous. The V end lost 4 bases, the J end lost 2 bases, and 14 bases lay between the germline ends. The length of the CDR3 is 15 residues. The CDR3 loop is CASSSLPSDNYGYTF. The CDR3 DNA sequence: TGTGCCAGCAGTTCGCTTCCCTCAGACAACTATGGCTACACCTTC.

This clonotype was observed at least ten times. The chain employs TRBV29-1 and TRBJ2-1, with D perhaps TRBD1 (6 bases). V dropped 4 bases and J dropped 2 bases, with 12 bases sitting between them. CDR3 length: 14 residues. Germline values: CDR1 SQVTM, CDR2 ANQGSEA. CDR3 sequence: CSVGAGDPYNEQFF. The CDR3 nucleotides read TGCAGCGTTGGGGCAGGGGATCCCTACAATGAGCAGTTCTTC.

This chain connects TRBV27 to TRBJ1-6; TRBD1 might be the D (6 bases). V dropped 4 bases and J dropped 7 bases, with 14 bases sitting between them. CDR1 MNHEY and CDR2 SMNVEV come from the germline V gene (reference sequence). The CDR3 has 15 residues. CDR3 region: CASSCGTILNSPLHF. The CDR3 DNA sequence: TGTGCCAGCAGTTGCGGGACAATTTTGAATTCACCCCTCCACTTT.

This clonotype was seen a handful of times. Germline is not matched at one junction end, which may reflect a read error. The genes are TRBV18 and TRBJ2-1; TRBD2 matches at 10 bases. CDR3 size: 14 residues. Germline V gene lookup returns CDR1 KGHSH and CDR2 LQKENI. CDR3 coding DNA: TGTGCCAGCTCCCCACTAGCGGGAATGGATGAGCAGTTCTTC. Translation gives CASSPLAGMDEQFF.